This T cell receptor (beta chain) was sequenced during a study of shared clonotypes between healthy human individuals. Study details: CD4 naive and CD4 memory each took three plates per donor, while CD8 naive took two and CD8 memory one.

Study findings and constraints: Tissues were not sampled, only blood, and their repertoires likely differ.

Clones were read by immunoSEQ multiplex PCR, and TCRdb kept only the in-frame ones, dropping some. The sample holds 190,000 or so clones, over 50% seen once. The V gene lost 0 bases and the J gene lost 2 bases, with 10 bases spanning the gap. The CDR3 sequence is 16 residues long. Germline V gives CDR1 KGHSH, CDR2 LQKENI. With regard to this clone: Its antigen is still unknown.

The sequencing input was memory CD4+ T cells sorted from blood. Noted subset: CD45RA-negative fraction. The receptor comes from a man under 40 in good health. This chain joins TRBV18 and TRBJ2-2, with a tentative D call TRBD2 (6 bases). The CDR3 bases are TGTGCCAGCTCACCACCGAACGGGGGAAACACCGGGGAGCTGTTTTTT. Residues: CASSPPNGGNTGELFF. The full variable domain, its missing parts supplied by reference TRBV18 and TRBJ2-2, is NAGVMQNPRHLVRRRGQEARLRCSPMKGHSHVYWYRQLPEEGLKFMVYLQKENIIDESGMPKERFSAEFPKEGPSILRIQQVVRGDSAAYFCASSPPNGGNTGELFFGEGSRLTVL.